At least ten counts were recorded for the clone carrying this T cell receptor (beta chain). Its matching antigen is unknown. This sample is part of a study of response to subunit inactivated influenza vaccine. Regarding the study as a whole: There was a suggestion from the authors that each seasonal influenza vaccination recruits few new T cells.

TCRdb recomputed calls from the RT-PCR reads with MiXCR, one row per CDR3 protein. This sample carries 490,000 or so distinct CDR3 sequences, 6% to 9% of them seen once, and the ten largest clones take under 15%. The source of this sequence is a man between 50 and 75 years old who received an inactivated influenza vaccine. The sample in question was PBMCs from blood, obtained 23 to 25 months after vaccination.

CDR3 region: CASSQDRLAGNEQYF. CDR3 coding DNA: TGCGCCAGCAGCCAAGACCGACTAGCGGGGAACGAGCAGTACTTC. The rearrangement uses TRBV4-3 and TRBJ2-7; 11 nucleotides agree with TRBD2. There are 15 residues in the CDR3. V dropped 0 bases and J dropped 5; count of bases not matched to a gene: 3. CDR1 LGHNA and CDR2 YSLEER come from the germline V gene.